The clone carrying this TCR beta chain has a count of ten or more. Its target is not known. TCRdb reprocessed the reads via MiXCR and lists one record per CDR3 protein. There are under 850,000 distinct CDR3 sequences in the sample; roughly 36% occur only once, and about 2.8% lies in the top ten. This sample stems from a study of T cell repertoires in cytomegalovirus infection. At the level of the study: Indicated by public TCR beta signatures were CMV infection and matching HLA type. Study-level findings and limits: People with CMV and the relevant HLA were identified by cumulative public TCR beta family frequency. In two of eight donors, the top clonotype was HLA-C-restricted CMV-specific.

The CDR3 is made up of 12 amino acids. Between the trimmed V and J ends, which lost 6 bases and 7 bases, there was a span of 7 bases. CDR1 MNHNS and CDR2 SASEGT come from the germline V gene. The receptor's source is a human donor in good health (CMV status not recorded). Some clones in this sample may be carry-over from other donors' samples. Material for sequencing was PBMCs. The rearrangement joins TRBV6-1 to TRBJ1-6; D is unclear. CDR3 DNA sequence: TGTGCCAGCAGGGGAAACAATTCACCCCTCCACTTT. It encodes CASRGNNSPLHF.